One sample yielded the 8 T cell receptor beta chains listed below, sequenced in a study of cytomegalovirus exposure and HLA in healthy donors. Primers for the PCR totalled 60 Vbeta and 13 Jbeta. Generated by immunoSEQ multiplex PCR, the TCRdb table keeps only in-frame clones and is missing some. The sample holds some 150,000 clones, around 81% seen once. Sequencing was carried out using PBMCs. Receptor source: a male donor in good health and CMV-seronegative.

The V gene is TRBV4-2, the J gene TRBJ2-1; no definite D call. CDR1 LGHNA and CDR2 YNFKEQ come from the germline V gene. V gave up 1 base and J gave up 1 base, with 14 bases separating them. The CDR3 sequence is 17 residues long. The CDR3 region has the DNA TGTGCCAGCAGCCAAGCATCCCACCAGGAATCCTACAATGAGCAGTTCTTC. Translation: CASSQASHQESYNEQFF.

This clone was seen more than once but under ten times. The chain couples TRBV18 to TRBJ1-2; 9 positions match TRBD1. The germline V gene encodes CDR1 KGHSH and CDR2 LQKENI. V was clipped by 2 bases and J by 4 bases; unmatched bases: 8. CDR3 size: 16 residues. CDR3 loop: CASSPARTGAAYGYTF. The CDR3, as DNA: TGTGCCAGCTCACCAGCGAGGACAGGGGCCGCCTATGGCTACACCTTC.

This chain connects TRBV6-5 to TRBJ2-7, with TRBD1 matching 8 bases. J gave up 2 bases and V 2 bases, and 5 bases lay outside the gene matches. CDR1 and CDR2 from the germline V gene are MNHEY and SVGAGI. CDR3 size: 15 residues. CDR3 nucleotides: TGTGCCAGCAGTTACGGGCAGGGGGCCCCCTACGAGCAGTACTTC. As protein: CASSYGQGAPYEQYF.

This clone has a handful of counts. V and J are TRBV19 and TRBJ2-1; weak D call: TRBD2 (6 bases). Trimming took off 3 bases at V and 4 bases at J, with 19 bases between the two ends. The CDR3 consists of 17 residues. Germline V lookup: CDR1 LNHDA, CDR2 SQIVND (reference sequence). CDR3 coding DNA: TGTGCCAGTAGTATTGGGGCGGGCCTAGCGATTTACAATGAGCAGTTCTTC. Its protein product is CASSIGAGLAIYNEQFF.

For this clone: The identical CDR3 is also encoded by other nucleotide sequences in the sample. The chain uses TRBV5-1 and TRBJ2-2, with a weak D call TRBD1 (5 bases). The CDR3 loop spans 15 amino acids. The germline V and J ends were trimmed by 1 base and 0 bases, with 7 bases remaining between them. CDR1 is SGHRS, CDR2 YFSETQ, per germline. As DNA, the CDR3 is TGCGCCAGCAGCTTGCAGGGAACGAACACCGGGGAGCTGTTTTTT. Residues: CASSLQGTNTGELFF. Supplemented by reference TRBV5-1 and TRBJ2-2, the full variable domain reads KAGVTQTPRYLIKTRGQQVTLSCSPISGHRSVSWYQQTPGQGLQFLFEYFSETQRNKGNFPGRFSGRQFSNSRSEMNVSTLELGDSALYLCASSLQGTNTGELFFGEGSRLTVL.

The chain carries TRBV4-1 and TRBJ1-2, with TRBD1 identical over 7 bases. From germline, CDR1 is MGHRA and CDR2 YSYEKL. The CDR3 totals 15 residues. V gave up 0 bases and J gave up 6 bases; unmatched junction bases: 7. CDR3 protein: CASSQDPGGKDGYTF. CDR3 DNA: TGCGCCAGCAGCCAAGACCCAGGGGGGAAAGATGGCTACACCTTC.

This chain links TRBV27 with TRBJ1-5; no clear D. Germline loops: CDR1 MNHEY, CDR2 SMNVEV (reference sequence). CDR3 length: 14 residues. Trimming pared 0 bases from V and 2 bases from J, leaving 5 bases between. The CDR3 reads CASSLSQGNQPQHF. The CDR3 nucleotides read TGTGCCAGCAGTTTATCGCAGGGCAATCAGCCCCAGCATTTT.

The gene calls are TRBV9 and TRBJ2-1, with D possibly TRBD2 on 6 matching bases. Trimming shortened V by 3 bases and J by 1 base, and 8 bases separated the two germline ends. CDR1 and CDR2 from the germline V gene are SGDLS and YYNGEE. The CDR3 sequence is 14 residues long. The CDR3, as DNA: TGTGCCAGCAGCGCCGGGACTTCCTACAATGAGCAGTTCTTC. This translates into CASSAGTSYNEQFF.